These T cell receptor beta chains were read from a single sample in a study of T cells in narcolepsy. Profiling relied on immunoSEQ multiplex PCR, and the TCRdb table lists in-frame clones only, not all of them. The sample has around 20,000 clones; 83% are singletons. The sample consisted of memory (CD45RA-) CD4+ T cells from blood. These receptors all come from a human donor in good health. Each CDR3 is given with its conserved first and last residue. A D gene is named only where the DNA matches it firmly. Size is stated for part of the rows, as once, few or many counts, or as a class when the clone is expanded.

J gene: TRBJ2-1; D gene: NA; CDR3 length: 14; clone size: NA; V gene: TRBV29-1; CDR3 protein: CSVEGVGGANEQFF; CDR3 DNA: TGCAGCGTTGAGGGGGTCGGAGGGGCCAATGAGCAGTTCTTC
J gene: TRBJ2-5; D gene: TRBD2; CDR3 length: 14; clone size: NA; V gene: TRBV7-3; CDR3 protein: CASSLGRSSGMPYF; CDR3 DNA: TGTGCCAGCAGCTTAGGGAGGTCTAGCGGGATGCCCTACTTC
J gene: TRBJ1-2; D gene: NA; CDR3 length: 15; clone size: NA; V gene: TRBV19; CDR3 protein: CASSAHKIQNYGYTF; CDR3 DNA: TGTGCCAGTAGTGCGCACAAGATACAGAACTATGGCTACACCTTC
J gene: TRBJ2-5; D gene: NA; CDR3 length: 14; clone size: NA; V gene: TRBV6-5; CDR3 protein: CASSYTDRQETQYF; CDR3 DNA: TGTGCCAGCAGTTATACCGACAGGCAAGAGACCCAGTACTTC
J gene: TRBJ1-3; D gene: NA; CDR3 length: 13; clone size: NA; V gene: TRBV18; CDR3 protein: CASSPGRGDTIYF; CDR3 DNA: TGTGCCAGCTCACCAGGGAGGGGAGACACCATATATTTT
J gene: TRBJ2-2; D gene: NA; CDR3 length: 15; clone size: once; V gene: TRBV4-3; CDR3 protein: CASSQLAINTGELFF; CDR3 DNA: TGCGCCAGCAGCCAGCTAGCGATTAACACCGGGGAGCTGTTTTTT
J gene: TRBJ2-7; D gene: NA; CDR3 length: 12; clone size: NA; V gene: TRBV28; CDR3 protein: CASSLTRNEQYF; CDR3 DNA: TGTGCCAGCAGTCTCACTCGGAACGAGCAGTACTTC
J gene: TRBJ1-1; D gene: NA; CDR3 length: 14; clone size: NA; V gene: TRBV19; CDR3 protein: CASSIVHSNTEAFF; CDR3 DNA: TGTGCCAGTAGTATAGTACACTCGAACACTGAAGCTTTCTTT
J gene: TRBJ2-1; D gene: TRBD2; CDR3 length: 16; clone size: NA; V gene: TRBV28; CDR3 protein: CASSRDAGGLTNEQFF; CDR3 DNA: TGTGCCAGCAGCCGAGATGCGGGAGGGTTAACGAATGAGCAGTTCTTC
J gene: TRBJ1-2; D gene: NA; CDR3 length: 14; clone size: NA; V gene: TRBV6-1; CDR3 protein: CASSEDGKLYGYTF; CDR3 DNA: TGTGCCAGCAGTGAGGACGGAAAACTCTATGGCTACACCTTC
J gene: TRBJ1-5; D gene: NA; CDR3 length: 13; clone size: NA; V gene: TRBV25-1; CDR3 protein: CASSASGNQPQHF; CDR3 DNA: TGTGCCAGCAGTGCAAGTGGCAATCAGCCCCAGCATTTT
J gene: TRBJ1-1; D gene: NA; CDR3 length: 11; clone size: NA; V gene: TRBV6-8; CDR3 protein: CASKREAEAFF; CDR3 DNA: TGTGCCAGCAAGAGGGAAGCTGAAGCTTTCTTT
J gene: TRBJ1-2; D gene: NA; CDR3 length: 14; clone size: NA; V gene: TRBV7-3; CDR3 protein: CASSPHEGGYGYTF; CDR3 DNA: TGTGCCAGCAGCCCGCACGAGGGCGGTTATGGCTACACCTTC
J gene: TRBJ2-5; D gene: NA; CDR3 length: 11; clone size: NA; V gene: TRBV5-1; CDR3 protein: CASSYEETQYF; CDR3 DNA: TGCGCCAGCAGCTATGAAGAGACCCAGTACTTC
J gene: TRBJ2-7; D gene: NA; CDR3 length: 13; clone size: NA; V gene: TRBV5-4; CDR3 protein: CASSTFANYEQYF; CDR3 DNA: TGTGCCAGCAGCACGTTCGCGAACTACGAGCAGTACTTC
J gene: TRBJ2-1; D gene: NA; CDR3 length: 13; clone size: NA; V gene: TRBV7-7; CDR3 protein: CASSSQVRTEQFF; CDR3 DNA: TGTGCTAGCAGCTCCCAGGTTAGGACGGAGCAGTTCTTC
J gene: TRBJ2-7; D gene: NA; CDR3 length: 12; clone size: NA; V gene: TRBV27; CDR3 protein: CASSPDPYEQYF; CDR3 DNA: TGTGCCAGCAGTCCTGACCCCTACGAGCAGTACTTC
J gene: TRBJ2-2; D gene: NA; CDR3 length: 14; clone size: NA; V gene: TRBV6-5; CDR3 protein: CASSLGQPTGELFF; CDR3 DNA: TGTGCCAGCAGTCTCGGACAGCCTACCGGGGAGCTGTTTTTT
J gene: TRBJ2-3; D gene: NA; CDR3 length: 15; clone size: NA; V gene: TRBV19; CDR3 protein: CASSAGGPSTDTQYF; CDR3 DNA: TGTGCCAGTAGTGCCGGCGGGCCCAGCACAGATACGCAGTATTTT
J gene: TRBJ1-1; D gene: NA; CDR3 length: 15; clone size: NA; V gene: TRBV4-3; CDR3 protein: CASSQGYGRNTEAFF; CDR3 DNA: TGCGCCAGCAGCCAAGGGTATGGCCGAAACACTGAAGCTTTCTTT
J gene: TRBJ2-5; D gene: TRBD1; CDR3 length: 13; clone size: NA; V gene: TRBV7-8; CDR3 protein: CASSLGGGETQYF; CDR3 DNA: TGTGCCAGCAGCTTAGGAGGGGGCGAGACCCAGTACTTC
J gene: TRBJ2-3; D gene: NA; CDR3 length: 14; clone size: NA; V gene: TRBV6-5; CDR3 protein: CASRRDGVVDTQYF; CDR3 DNA: TGTGCCAGCAGGCGGGACGGTGTGGTAGATACGCAGTATTTT
J gene: TRBJ2-1; D gene: NA; CDR3 length: 13; clone size: NA; V gene: TRBV6-4; CDR3 protein: CASSFSANNEQFF; CDR3 DNA: TGTGCCAGCAGTTTCAGCGCGAACAATGAGCAGTTCTTC
J gene: TRBJ2-7; D gene: NA; CDR3 length: 17; clone size: NA; V gene: TRBV7-9; CDR3 protein: CASSPTWQGSATYEQYF; CDR3 DNA: TGTGCCAGCAGCCCCACCTGGCAGGGTTCCGCAACCTACGAGCAGTACTTC
J gene: TRBJ2-5; D gene: NA; CDR3 length: 13; clone size: NA; V gene: TRBV28; CDR3 protein: CASSLGPSETQYF; CDR3 DNA: TGTGCCAGCAGTTTGGGGCCGTCTGAGACCCAGTACTTC
J gene: TRBJ2-1; D gene: NA; CDR3 length: 16; clone size: NA; V gene: TRBV6-6; CDR3 protein: CASSYPADTGFNEQFF; CDR3 DNA: TGTGCCAGCAGTTACCCCGCGGACACTGGTTTCAATGAGCAGTTCTTC
J gene: TRBJ2-5; D gene: NA; CDR3 length: 13; clone size: NA; V gene: TRBV2; CDR3 protein: CASSEGRQETQYF; CDR3 DNA: TGTGCCAGCAGTGAAGGCAGGCAAGAGACCCAGTACTTC
J gene: TRBJ2-1; D gene: TRBD2; CDR3 length: 15; clone size: NA; V gene: TRBV5-1; CDR3 protein: CASSRTSGSYNEQFF; CDR3 DNA: TGCGCCAGCAGCCGGACTAGCGGCTCCTACAATGAGCAGTTCTTC
J gene: TRBJ1-1; D gene: NA; CDR3 length: 13; clone size: few; V gene: TRBV2; CDR3 protein: CASTWGGNTEAFF; CDR3 DNA: TGTGCCAGCACCTGGGGGGGTAACACTGAAGCTTTCTTT
J gene: TRBJ2-2; D gene: TRBD2; CDR3 length: 17; clone size: NA; V gene: TRBV6-1; CDR3 protein: CASSKVPTSINTGELFF; CDR3 DNA: TGTGCCAGCAGTAAAGTTCCGACTAGCATAAACACCGGGGAGCTGTTTTTT
J gene: TRBJ1-1; D gene: TRBD1; CDR3 length: 16; clone size: NA; V gene: TRBV5-1; CDR3 protein: CASSFPPGQKNTEAFF; CDR3 DNA: TGCGCCAGCAGCTTCCCCCCGGGACAGAAGAACACTGAAGCTTTCTTT
J gene: TRBJ1-6; D gene: NA; CDR3 length: 14; clone size: NA; V gene: TRBV5-1; CDR3 protein: CASSRDGYNSPLHF; CDR3 DNA: TGCGCCAGCAGCAGGGACGGCTATAATTCACCCCTCCACTTT
J gene: TRBJ2-7; D gene: NA; CDR3 length: 13; clone size: NA; V gene: TRBV7-2; CDR3 protein: CASSLPTDYEQYF; CDR3 DNA: TGTGCCAGCAGCCTACCGACCGACTACGAGCAGTACTTC
J gene: TRBJ2-3; D gene: TRBD1; CDR3 length: 16; clone size: NA; V gene: TRBV9; CDR3 protein: CASSVTGALRTDTQYF; CDR3 DNA: TGTGCCAGCAGCGTAACAGGGGCCCTACGCACAGATACGCAGTATTTT
J gene: TRBJ1-2; D gene: TRBD1; CDR3 length: 14; clone size: few; V gene: TRBV7-2; CDR3 protein: CASSFDREAYGYTF; CDR3 DNA: TGTGCCAGCAGCTTCGACAGGGAGGCCTATGGCTACACCTTC
J gene: TRBJ1-1; D gene: NA; CDR3 length: 10; clone size: once; V gene: TRBV29-1; CDR3 protein: CSGISGEAFF; CDR3 DNA: TGCAGCGGCATATCAGGTGAAGCTTTCTTT
J gene: TRBJ2-2; D gene: NA; CDR3 length: 16; clone size: NA; V gene: TRBV28; CDR3 protein: CASSLRGAPNTGELFF; CDR3 DNA: TGTGCCAGCAGTTTACGAGGGGCTCCGAACACCGGGGAGCTGTTTTTT
J gene: TRBJ1-1; D gene: NA; CDR3 length: 14; clone size: NA; V gene: TRBV5-6; CDR3 protein: CASSVLTVNTEAFF; CDR3 DNA: TGTGCCAGCAGCGTGCTAACGGTGAACACTGAAGCTTTCTTT
J gene: TRBJ1-1; D gene: NA; CDR3 length: 14; clone size: NA; V gene: TRBV5-1; CDR3 protein: CASSLGPGNTEAFF; CDR3 DNA: TGCGCCAGCAGCTTGGGGCCGGGGAACACTGAAGCTTTCTTT
J gene: TRBJ1-1; D gene: NA; CDR3 length: 14; clone size: NA; V gene: TRBV7-8; CDR3 protein: CASSKEGHATEAFF; CDR3 DNA: TGTGCCAGCAGTAAGGAGGGGCATGCGACTGAAGCTTTCTTT
J gene: TRBJ1-2; D gene: TRBD1; CDR3 length: 13; clone size: few; V gene: TRBV5-4; CDR3 protein: CASSITGVYGYTF; CDR3 DNA: TGTGCCAGCAGCATTACAGGGGTCTATGGCTACACCTTC
J gene: TRBJ2-3; D gene: NA; CDR3 length: 17; clone size: NA; V gene: TRBV27; CDR3 protein: CASRLRAQGGRKDTQYF; CDR3 DNA: TGTGCCAGCAGGCTTAGGGCGCAGGGGGGGCGTAAAGATACGCAGTATTTT
J gene: TRBJ2-4; D gene: NA; CDR3 length: 15; clone size: NA; V gene: TRBV4-3; CDR3 protein: CASSQDRAGLNIQYF; CDR3 DNA: TGCGCCAGCAGCCAAGACCGGGCCGGACTAAACATTCAGTACTTC
J gene: TRBJ2-1; D gene: NA; CDR3 length: 18; clone size: NA; V gene: TRBV2; CDR3 protein: CASSVDRGRLAGYSEQFF; CDR3 DNA: TGTGCCAGCAGTGTCGACAGGGGGCGCCTAGCGGGATACAGTGAGCAGTTCTTC
J gene: TRBJ1-3; D gene: TRBD1; CDR3 length: 12; clone size: NA; V gene: TRBV6-5; CDR3 protein: CASRGQGDTIYF; CDR3 DNA: TGTGCCAGCAGGGGACAGGGAGACACCATATATTTT